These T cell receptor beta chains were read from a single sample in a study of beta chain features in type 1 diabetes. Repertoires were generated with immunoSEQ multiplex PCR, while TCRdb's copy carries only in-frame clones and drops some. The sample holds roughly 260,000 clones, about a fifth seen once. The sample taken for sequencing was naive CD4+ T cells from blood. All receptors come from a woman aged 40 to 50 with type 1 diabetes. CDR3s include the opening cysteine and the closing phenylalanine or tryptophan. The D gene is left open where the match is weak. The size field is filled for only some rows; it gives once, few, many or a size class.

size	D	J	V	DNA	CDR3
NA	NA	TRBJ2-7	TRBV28	TGTGCCAGCATTAGCCGCTACGAAGACTACGAGCAGTACTTC	CASISRYEDYEQYF
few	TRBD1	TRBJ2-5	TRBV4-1	TGCGCCAGCAGCCAGCGACAGGGGGCTGGAGAGACCCAGTACTTC	CASSQRQGAGETQYF
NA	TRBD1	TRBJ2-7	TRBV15	TGTGCCACCAAGGATCCGGACAGGGGTAACGAGCAGTACTTC	CATKDPDRGNEQYF
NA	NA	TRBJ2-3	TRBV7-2	TGTGCCAGCAGCTATGAGGGCGTTGCAGATACGCAGTATTTT	CASSYEGVADTQYF
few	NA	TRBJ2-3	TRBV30	TGTGCCTGGACTCCCCGACTCAAGCGAAGCACAGATACGCAGTATTTT	CAWTPRLKRSTDTQYF
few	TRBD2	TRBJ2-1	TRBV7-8	TGTGCCAGCAGCCGAACCGGGACTAGCGGGCGGGCCGGCTCCTACAATGAGCAGTTCTTC	CASSRTGTSGRAGSYNEQFF
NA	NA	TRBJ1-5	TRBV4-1	TGCGCCAGCAGCCAAGACGAGGGTCAGCCCCAGCATTTT	CASSQDEGQPQHF
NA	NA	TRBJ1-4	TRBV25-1	TGTGCCAGCAGGCCCCGGGGGGCTGGTGAAAAACTGTTTTTT	CASRPRGAGEKLFF
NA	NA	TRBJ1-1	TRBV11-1	TGTGCCAGCAGCTTCGATCAGGGAAACACTGAAGCTTTCTTT	CASSFDQGNTEAFF
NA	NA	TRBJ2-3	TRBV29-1	TGCAGCGTCGCTGCAGGGGCCGCATTGGATACGCAGTATTTT	CSVAAGAALDTQYF
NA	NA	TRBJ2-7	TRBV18	TGTGCCAGCTCACCACCACAGAGCGAGCAGTACTTC	CASSPPQSEQYF
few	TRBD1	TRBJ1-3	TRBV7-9	TGTGCCAGCACCGCGTCCCCTCTCAGGGGGACTGGAAACACCATATATTTT	CASTASPLRGTGNTIYF
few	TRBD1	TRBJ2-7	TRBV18	TGTGCCAGCTCTCAAGCTTCGGACAGGGCCTACGAGCAGTACTTC	CASSQASDRAYEQYF
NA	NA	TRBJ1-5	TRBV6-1	TGTGCCAGCAGAGACACCAATCAGCCCCAGCATTTT	CASRDTNQPQHF
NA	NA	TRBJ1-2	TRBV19	TGTGCGAGCGGAGGAGATGGCTACACCTTC	CASGGDGYTF
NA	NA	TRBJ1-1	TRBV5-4	TGTGCCAGCAGCTTAGGCCTCGCGGGAACTGAAGCTTTCTTT	CASSLGLAGTEAFF
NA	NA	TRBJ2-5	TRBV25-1	TGTGCCAGCAGTGAACCCGGGGGTGGCCAAGAGACCCAGTACTTC	CASSEPGGGQETQYF
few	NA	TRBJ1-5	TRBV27	TGTGCCAGCAGCGTCACAGGGCCCAGCAATCAGCCCCAGCATTTT	CASSVTGPSNQPQHF
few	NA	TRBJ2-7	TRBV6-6	TGTGCCAGCAGTTTCCTCGCAGGGTATGCACGGTACTTC	CASSFLAGYARYF
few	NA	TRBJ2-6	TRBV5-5	TGTGCCAGCTATACTGGGGCCAACGTCCTGACTTTC	CASYTGANVLTF
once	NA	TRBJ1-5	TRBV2	TGTGCCAGCATTCCGGGTCCAGAGGGCGGTCAGCCCCAGCATTTT	CASIPGPEGGQPQHF
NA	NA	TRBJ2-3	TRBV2	TGTGCCAGCAGTGGGGACAGAGGGGAGGCAGATACGCAGTATTTT	CASSGDRGEADTQYF
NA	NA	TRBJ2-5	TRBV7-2	TGTGCCAGCTCGCCCCGGACATCCACGGCAGAGACCCAGTACTTC	CASSPRTSTAETQYF
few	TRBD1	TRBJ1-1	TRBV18	TGTGCCAGCTCACTAGGGACAGGGAACACTGAAGCTTTCTTT	CASSLGTGNTEAFF
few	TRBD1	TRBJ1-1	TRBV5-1	TGCGCCAGCAGTCTTTTAGGACAGGGGGTAACTGAAGCTTTCTTT	CASSLLGQGVTEAFF
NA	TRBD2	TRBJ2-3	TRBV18	TGTGCCAGCTCAGCTATAGCGGGATCCACAGATACGCAGTATTTT	CASSAIAGSTDTQYF
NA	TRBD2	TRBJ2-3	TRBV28	TGTGCCAGCAGTTTAGCCGTAGCGGGGAACACAGATACGCAGTATTTT	CASSLAVAGNTDTQYF
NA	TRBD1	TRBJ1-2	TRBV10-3	TGTGCCACCCGGGACAGGGATTATGGCTACACCTTC	CATRDRDYGYTF
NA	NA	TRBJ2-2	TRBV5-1	TGCGCCAGCAGACAGACAGGATTCACCGGGGAGCTGTTTTTT	CASRQTGFTGELFF
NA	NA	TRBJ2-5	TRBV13	TGTGCCAGCAGTTCCGGGGGTGGGAGAGAGACCCAGTACTTC	CASSSGGGRETQYF
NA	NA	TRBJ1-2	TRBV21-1	TGTGCCAGCAGCAAAGTGAACAGGCCAGCTAACTATGGCTACACCTTC	CASSKVNRPANYGYTF
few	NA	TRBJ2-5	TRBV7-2	TGTGCCAGCAGCTTTAACGGGTTAGAGACCCAGTACTTC	CASSFNGLETQYF
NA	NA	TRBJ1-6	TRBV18	TGTGCCAGCTCACCAGTCCCGGGAGATAATTCACCCCTCCACTTT	CASSPVPGDNSPLHF
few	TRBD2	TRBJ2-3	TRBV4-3	TGCGCCAGCAGCCAAGAGGGACTAGCCGGCGATACGCAGTATTTT	CASSQEGLAGDTQYF
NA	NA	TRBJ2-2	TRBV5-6	TGTGCCAGCAGCCCAATGACGGGTGCCGGGGAGCTGTTTTTT	CASSPMTGAGELFF
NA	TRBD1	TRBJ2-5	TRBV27	TGTGCCAGCAGTTTATCAACAGGGGGCAGGTACCAAGAGACCCAGTACTTC	CASSLSTGGRYQETQYF
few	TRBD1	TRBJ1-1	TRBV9	TGTGCCAGCAGCGGACCGGGACAGGGCTACACTGAAGCTTTCTTT	CASSGPGQGYTEAFF
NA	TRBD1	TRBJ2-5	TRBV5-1	TGCGCCAGCAGCTTGGAGGCAGGGGGCAGAGAGACCCAGTACTTC	CASSLEAGGRETQYF
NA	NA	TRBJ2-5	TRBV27	TGTGCCAGCAGTTCCGGGGTCTCGGGGGAGACCCAGTACTTC	CASSSGVSGETQYF
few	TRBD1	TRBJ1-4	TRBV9	TGTGCCAGCAGTCTTTCCGGACAGGGAGATGAAAAACTGTTTTTT	CASSLSGQGDEKLFF
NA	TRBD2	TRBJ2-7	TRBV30	TGTGCCTGGAGTGTGAGCGGGGGGGGTTCGGAGCAGTACTTC	CAWSVSGGGSEQYF
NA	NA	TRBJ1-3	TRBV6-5	TGTGCCAGCAGAGCGACTGGAGCGGGAAACACCATATATTTT	CASRATGAGNTIYF
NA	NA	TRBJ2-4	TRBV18	TGTGCCAGCTCACCGATCCTAGCCTTAGCCAAAAACATTCAGTACTTC	CASSPILALAKNIQYF
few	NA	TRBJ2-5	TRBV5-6	TGTGCCAGCAGCTTGGGGGCCCAAGAGACCCAGTACTTC	CASSLGAQETQYF
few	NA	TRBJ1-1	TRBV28	TGTGCCAGCAGTTTATGGACAGGAGCGAACACTGAAGCTTTCTTT	CASSLWTGANTEAFF
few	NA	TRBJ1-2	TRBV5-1	TGCGCCAGCAGCTTGGTGGGGGGTCCTTATGGCTACACCTTC	CASSLVGGPYGYTF
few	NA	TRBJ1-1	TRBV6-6	TGTGCCAGCAGTGCAGGGGCTATGAACACTGAAGCTTTCTTT	CASSAGAMNTEAFF
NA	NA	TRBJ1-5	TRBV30	TGTGCCTGGAGTGCGAGCCCCGATCAGCCCCAGCATTTT	CAWSASPDQPQHF
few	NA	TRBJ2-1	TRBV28	TGTGCCAGCAGTTCGGGACTCGCTTTCAATGAGCAGTTCTTC	CASSSGLAFNEQFF
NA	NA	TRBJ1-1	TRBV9	TGTGCCAGCAGCGCCCACGACAGTTTCAACACTGAAGCTTTCTTT	CASSAHDSFNTEAFF
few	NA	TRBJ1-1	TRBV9	TGTGCCAGCAGCCGCAGCGGTACGAACACTGAAGCTTTCTTT	CASSRSGTNTEAFF
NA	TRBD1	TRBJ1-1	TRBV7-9	TGTGCCAGCAGCTTAGCGGACAGGGAGAACACTGAAGCTTTCTTT	CASSLADRENTEAFF
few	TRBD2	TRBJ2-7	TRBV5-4	TGTGCCAGCAGCCCGGGACTAGCGGAAACCTACGAGCAGTACTTC	CASSPGLAETYEQYF
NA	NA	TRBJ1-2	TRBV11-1	TGTGCCAGCAGCTTAGAAGACAGACCATTCTATGGCTACACCTTC	CASSLEDRPFYGYTF
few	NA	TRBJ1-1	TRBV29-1	TGCAGCTTTCGGGGGTCGTCGAACACTGAAGCTTTCTTT	CSFRGSSNTEAFF